This T cell receptor beta chain appears in the sequencing data of a study of T cell changes during pregnancy in multiple sclerosis. The germline gives CDR1 MNHNS, CDR2 SASEGT. V was cut by 3 bases and J by 4 bases, with 4 bases left in between. This CDR3 is built from 11 residues. Profiling relied on immunoSEQ multiplex PCR, and the TCRdb table lists in-frame clones only, not all of them. The sample records roughly 20,000 clones, about 85% being singletons. The sequence was obtained from a female donor in good health, enrolled as a control in a pregnancy study. The V and J genes are TRBV6-1 and TRBJ2-7; no firm D call. This material consisted of CD8+ T cells from peripheral blood mononuclear cells, taken in the third trimester of pregnancy. Here the CDR3 DNA reads TGTGCCAGCAGTGAGAGTTACGAGCAGTACTTC. The encoded protein is CASSESYEQYF.